The 31 T cell receptor beta chains reported below all come from one sample, sequenced in a study of blood T cells in healthy people across ages. Together with a sample-barcoded 5' primer, a J-beta primer mix was included in a second PCR lasting about 6 to 11 cycles. TCRdb itself ran the 5' RACE reads through MiXCR, one entry per CDR3 protein. The top ten clones hold 2.1% of a sample with 1.5 million to 2 million distinct CDR3 sequences, about 50% of them seen once. Material: blood. The receptors originated from a woman between 40 and 55 years old in good health.

The chain recombines TRBV28 with TRBJ2-5; D is uncertain. Deletions cut 2 bases from V and 2 bases from J, with 12 bases between. CDR1 is MDHEN, CDR2 SYDVKM, per germline. The CDR3 consists of 15 residues. CDR3 sequence reads: CASSLLSPSQETQYF. CDR3 bases: TGTGCCAGCAGTTTACTGAGTCCTAGTCAAGAGACCCAGTACTTC. The full variable domain, its missing parts supplied by reference TRBV28 and TRBJ2-5, is DVKVTQSSRYLVKRTGEKVFLECVQDMDHENMFWYRQDPGLGLRLIYFSYDVKMKEKGDIPEGYSVSREKKERFSLILESASTNQTSMYLCASSLLSPSQETQYFGPGTRLLVL.

The V call is TRBV6-2 or TRBV6-3, the J call TRBJ2-1; TRBD1 aligns across 9 bases. Germline CDR1 is MNHEY and CDR2 is SVGEGT. V shed 5 bases, J shed 6 bases, and the junction held 5 bases outside the gene matches. This CDR3 is 14 amino acids long. The CDR3 spells CASSTLTGGNEQFF. In DNA, the CDR3 is TGTGCCAGCAGTACTCTGACAGGGGGCAATGAGCAGTTCTTC.

This clonotype was seen only a few times. At one boundary the junction diverges from the germline segment, which might be a read error. The J gene is TRBJ2-1, the V gene TRBV7-7; possible D gene TRBD1, 6 bases. Germline V gives CDR1 SSHAT, CDR2 FNYEAQ (reference sequence). There are 14 residues in the CDR3. The CDR3 DNA is TGTGCTAGCAGCCCAACAGGGAGTAGTAATGAGCAGTTCTTC. Amino acid sequence: CASSPTGSSNEQFF.

In DNA, the CDR3 is TGTGCCAGCGGCAGGGGCCCCTATGGCTACACCTTC. Amino acids: CASGRGPYGYTF. The chain joins TRBV2 to TRBJ1-2; a weak D match, TRBD1 (6 bases). V lost 8 bases and J 4 bases, leaving 11 bases between the germline ends. Looked up from germline, CDR1 is SNHLY and CDR2 is FYNNEI. The CDR3 contains 12 residues.

V and J are TRBV4-2 and TRBJ2-5; D possibly corresponds to TRBD1 (6 bases). V was pared by 4 bases and J by 3 bases, with 24 bases between. The CDR3 length is 18 residues. Per germline, CDR1 LGHNA and CDR2 YNFKEQ. The CDR3 DNA reads as TGTGCCAGCAGCCTGACAGGTCGAAGTCGCGTGTGGGAAGAGACCCAGTACTTC. Translated: CASSLTGRSRVWEETQYF.

This clonotype was seen more than once but under ten times. This chain joins TRBV5-1 and TRBJ2-6, with 7 bases identical to TRBD1. This CDR3 contains 17 residues. The V segment lost 5 bases and the J segment 0 bases; nucleotides outside the gene matches: 8. Looked up from germline, CDR1 is SGHRS and CDR2 is YFSETQ. CDR3 DNA: TGCGCCAGCAGTTTAACAGGGGCCCTCTCTGGGGCCAACGTCCTGACTTTC. Its translation is CASSLTGALSGANVLTF. Full variable domain (outside the CDR3, taken from reference TRBV5-1 and TRBJ2-6): KAGVTQTPRYLIKTRGQQVTLSCSPISGHRSVSWYQQTPGQGLQFLFEYFSETQRNKGNFPGRFSGRQFSNSRSEMNVSTLELGDSALYLCASSLTGALSGANVLTFGAGSRLTVL.

This clonotype was seen once. This chain connects TRBV21-1 to TRBJ2-7. TRBV21-1 corresponds to a pseudogene. The CDR3 is 11 amino acids. The CDR3 region has the DNA TGTGCCAGCCGGCGTCCCTACGAGCAGTACTTC. As protein: CASRRPYEQYF.

The chain carries TRBV20-1 and TRBJ2-7; tentatively, D is TRBD2 (6 bases). CDR3 size: 13 residues. Between the trimmed V and J ends, which lost 0 bases and 2 bases, there was a span of 8 bases. The germline gives CDR1 DFQATT, CDR2 SNEGSKA (reference sequence). CDR3 coding DNA: TGCAGTGCTAGAGAGGAGGGGACCTACGAGCAGTACTTC. It translates to CSAREEGTYEQYF.

This chain connects TRBV15 to TRBJ2-1; weak D call: TRBD1 (5 bases). The CDR3 covers 16 residues. CDR1 LNHNV and CDR2 YYDKDF come from the germline V gene (reference sequence). Trimming left V 0 bases short and J 5 bases short, with 14 bases between. The CDR3 protein is CATSRDSSRGNNEQFF. DNA of the CDR3: TGTGCCACCAGCAGAGATTCAAGTAGGGGAAACAATGAGCAGTTCTTC.

The chain couples TRBV10-3 to TRBJ2-4; 10 bases agree with TRBD1. Germline CDR1 reads ENHRY; CDR2 reads SYGVKD. This CDR3 is 15 amino acids long. V lost 1 base to trimming and J lost 4 bases; unmatched junction nucleotides: 1. The CDR3 DNA sequence: TGTGCCATCAGTGAGTGGGGACAGGGGAAAAACATTCAGTACTTC. Translated: CAISEWGQGKNIQYF.

The chain is built from TRBV5-1 and TRBJ2-1; 8 nucleotides agree with TRBD1. Losses at the gene ends were 5 bases for V and 8 bases for J; bases not matched to a gene: 9. CDR1 is SGHRS, CDR2 YFSETQ, per germline. The CDR3 is 14 residues long. CDR3 nucleotide sequence: TGCGCCAGCAGGGACTCGGACAGGGTCGATGAGCAGTTCTTC. It codes for CASRDSDRVDEQFF.

This clonotype was counted only a few times. Here the CDR3 DNA reads TGTGCCAGCAGTTTATCAAGGGTTGGGGGTTATAATTCACCCCTCCACTTT. Its translation: CASSLSRVGGYNSPLHF. V gene TRBV28 combines with J gene TRBJ1-6, with D possibly TRBD1 on 5 matching bases. The CDR3 sequence is 17 residues long. V shed 1 base and J shed 4 bases, with 14 bases lying between them. Germline CDR1 and CDR2: MDHEN and SYDVKM.

CDR3 sequence: CATSRDPGRGAFF. DNA of the CDR3: TGTGCCACCAGCAGAGATCCCGGCCGCGGAGCTTTCTTT. This rearrangement joins TRBV15 to TRBJ1-1; D remains ambiguous. The CDR3 is 13 amino acids. From germline, CDR1 is LNHNV and CDR2 YYDKDF (reference sequence). V shed 0 bases and J shed 10 bases, with 12 bases lying between them.

The J gene is TRBJ2-7, the V gene TRBV20-1, with D possibly TRBD1 on 8 matching bases. Germline CDR1 is DFQATT and CDR2 is SNEGSKA (reference sequence). This CDR3 comprises 14 residues. Trimming cost V 3 bases and J 11 bases, with 23 bases left between them. The CDR3 DNA sequence: TGCAGTGCTAGCCCAGGGGGCGGGGGAGCCCAAAAGTACTTC. This sequence encodes CSASPGGGGAQKYF.

This clonotype was picked up a small number of times. The CDR3 sequence is CSGADRDGYTF. CDR3 DNA sequence: TGCAGCGGAGCGGACAGAGATGGCTACACCTTC. This chain connects TRBV29-1 to TRBJ1-2; tentative D call: TRBD1 (6 bases). Germline V gives CDR1 SQVTM, CDR2 ANQGSEA. The CDR3 runs to 11 residues. V lost 7 bases, J lost 6 bases, and 12 bases lay in between.

This clonotype appeared a few times. The chain has TRBV15 and TRBJ1-5; D perhaps matches TRBD1 (6 bases). Trimming took 0 bases from V and 5 from J, leaving 11 bases between them. The CDR3 spans 15 residues. Germline V CDR1 and CDR2: LNHNV, YYDKDF (reference sequence). DNA for the CDR3: TGTGCCACCAGCAGAGATAGGCAGGGGCATCAGCCCCAGCATTTT. This sequence encodes CATSRDRQGHQPQHF.

The rearrangement uses TRBV20-1 and TRBJ1-1; weak D call: TRBD1 (6 bases). V gave up 7 bases and J gave up 0 bases, with 12 bases separating them. CDR1 DFQATT and CDR2 SNEGSKA come from the germline V gene (reference sequence). The CDR3 extends over 13 amino acids. The CDR3 is CSVSPGVNTEAFF. CDR3 DNA: TGCAGTGTCAGCCCAGGGGTGAACACTGAAGCTTTCTTT.

In its sample, this clonotype was seen once. The rearrangement uses TRBV29-1 and TRBJ2-3; the match to TRBD2 covers 7 bases. CDR3 size: 14 residues. V trimming: 7 bases; J trimming: 4 bases; junction bases outside the gene matches: 11. Per germline, CDR1 SQVTM and CDR2 ANQGSEA. The chain's CDR3 is CSARAGYSADTQYF. Here the CDR3 DNA reads TGCAGCGCAAGAGCGGGGTATAGCGCAGATACGCAGTATTTT.

There are a few counts of this clonotype. This sequence joins TRBV29-1 and TRBJ2-3; maybe TRBD1 (5 bases). Per germline, CDR1 SQVTM and CDR2 ANQGSEA. Deletions cut 5 bases from V and 0 bases from J, with 9 bases between. The CDR3 covers 13 residues. The CDR3 protein is CSVRTTSTDTQYF. As DNA, the CDR3 is TGCAGCGTTAGGACAACCAGCACAGATACGCAGTATTTT.

CDR3 protein: CASTQGIYGYTF. Here the CDR3 DNA reads TGTGCCAGCACCCAAGGGATCTATGGCTACACCTTC. The chain joins TRBV6-6 to TRBJ1-2; D gene ambiguous. The CDR3 is 12 amino acids. With 7 bases removed from V and 4 bases from J, the gap between germline ends came to 10 bases. Germline V CDR1 and CDR2: MNHNY, SVGAGI (reference sequence).

J is TRBJ2-3 and V is TRBV20-1, with 12 bases identical to TRBD2. Germline trimming cut 0 bases from V and 2 bases from J; bases unmatched to any gene: 12. CDR1 DFQATT and CDR2 SNEGSKA come from the germline V gene (reference sequence). The CDR3 is made up of 19 amino acids. This CDR3 reads CSAREVARLAGETTDTQYF. The CDR3 nucleotides are TGCAGTGCTAGAGAGGTTGCGAGACTAGCGGGGGAAACCACAGATACGCAGTATTTT.

This clonotype has just a few counts. The chain has TRBV6-6 and TRBJ1-5, with D perhaps TRBD1 (5 bases). The CDR3 sequence is 16 residues long. Germline V lookup: CDR1 MNHNY, CDR2 SVGAGI (reference sequence). The V end was cut by 2 bases, the J end by 0 bases, with 11 bases between. Here the CDR3 DNA reads TGTGCCAGCAGTTACGCCTTGACAGATAGCAATCAGCCCCAGCATTTT. Its translation: CASSYALTDSNQPQHF.

This sequence joins TRBV6-2 or TRBV6-3 and TRBJ1-2; 7 bases align to TRBD1. The germline CDR1 and CDR2 sequences are MNHEY and SVGEGT. The V gene end was trimmed by 8 bases and the J gene end by 4 bases; junction bases not matched to a gene: 7. CDR3 length: 13 residues. The CDR3 DNA reads as TGTGCCAGCGGGGCACAGGGGCCCTATGGCTACACCTTC. It codes for CASGAQGPYGYTF.

This clonotype occurred once. The chain employs TRBV11-2 and TRBJ2-7, with TRBD1 matching over 10 bases. The germline V gene has CDR1 SGHAT and CDR2 FQNNGV. Losses at the gene ends were 4 bases for V and 3 bases for J; bases not matched to a gene: 9. The length of the CDR3 is 16 residues. In DNA form, the CDR3 reads TGTGCCAGCAGCTCCAGACCAGGGACAGGGGTCTACGAGCAGTACTTC. Amino acids: CASSSRPGTGVYEQYF.

The V call is TRBV4-3, the J call TRBJ2-5; perhaps TRBD2 as D (6 bases). The ends were cut back, 4 bases at V and 2 bases at J, with 17 bases in the middle. The CDR3 contains 16 residues. CDR1 and CDR2 (germline): LGHNA, YSLEER. CDR3 amino acids: CASSPSTGGLQETQYF. DNA for the CDR3: TGCGCCAGCAGCCCCAGCACCGGGGGTTTACAAGAGACCCAGTACTTC.

V usage is TRBV27 and J usage is TRBJ2-1, with 9 bases lining up with TRBD2. CDR3 length equals 15 residues. V was clipped by 2 bases and J by 9 bases; unmatched bases: 8. CDR1 is MNHEY and CDR2 is SMNVEV in the germline V gene (reference sequence). The CDR3 nucleotides are TGTGCCAGCAGTTTAGGGGGGCGGGGGGGTAGTGAGCAGTTCTTC. This gives the protein CASSLGGRGGSEQFF.

The V call is TRBV20-1, the J call TRBJ2-5; D is unresolved. The DNA end lines up better with TRBJ2-7; the J call may be wrong. Germline CDR1 is DFQATT and CDR2 is SNEGSKA (reference sequence). CDR3 length: 14 amino acids. The CDR3 region has the DNA TGCAGTGCTAGAGCGGCAGGCCTAAGGTACGAGCAGTACTTC. Translation gives CSARAAGLRYEQYF.

Turning to this clonotype: The junction departs from germline at one end; a sequencing error may be responsible. CDR3 sequence reads: CARSVGQAHNEQFF. The CDR3 region has the DNA TGTGCCCGCAGCGTCGGACAGGCCCACAATGAGCAGTTCTTC. The rearrangement uses TRBV7-3 and TRBJ2-1, with TRBD1 identical over 7 bases. Germline assignment: CDR1 SGHTA and CDR2 FQGTGA. The CDR3 is 14 residues long.

The table lists this clonotype with a few counts. The J gene is TRBJ1-2, the V gene TRBV7-9; the match to TRBD1 covers 8 bases. The CDR3 totals 16 residues. CDR1 and CDR2 (germline): SEHNR, FQNEAQ (reference sequence). Germline trimming cut 3 bases from V and 5 bases from J; bases unmatched to any gene: 11. For the CDR3, the DNA is TGTGCCAGCAGCTTGAGGGGACAGGTCGGATCTTATGGCTACACCTTC. Protein sequence: CASSLRGQVGSYGYTF.

This clonotype was observed a few times. This rearrangement joins TRBV27 to TRBJ2-3, with 7 bases identical to TRBD2. The germline V gene has CDR1 MNHEY and CDR2 SMNVEV (reference sequence). This CDR3 has 15 amino acids. V shed 3 bases, J shed 0 bases, and the junction held 3 bases outside the gene matches. The CDR3 DNA follows: TGTGCCAGCAGTTTTAAGCGGGGAAGCACAGATACGCAGTATTTT. Its protein is CASSFKRGSTDTQYF.

The rearrangement links TRBV5-1 to TRBJ2-7; TRBD2 is a possible D gene (5 bases). The V and J ends lost 1 base and 5 bases respectively, with 16 bases between them. The CDR3 is 15 residues long. CDR1 is SGHRS, CDR2 YFSETQ, per germline. This chain's CDR3 is CASSLSPRSSDEQYF. CDR3 in DNA: TGCGCCAGCAGCTTGTCTCCCCGGAGTAGCGACGAGCAGTACTTC.